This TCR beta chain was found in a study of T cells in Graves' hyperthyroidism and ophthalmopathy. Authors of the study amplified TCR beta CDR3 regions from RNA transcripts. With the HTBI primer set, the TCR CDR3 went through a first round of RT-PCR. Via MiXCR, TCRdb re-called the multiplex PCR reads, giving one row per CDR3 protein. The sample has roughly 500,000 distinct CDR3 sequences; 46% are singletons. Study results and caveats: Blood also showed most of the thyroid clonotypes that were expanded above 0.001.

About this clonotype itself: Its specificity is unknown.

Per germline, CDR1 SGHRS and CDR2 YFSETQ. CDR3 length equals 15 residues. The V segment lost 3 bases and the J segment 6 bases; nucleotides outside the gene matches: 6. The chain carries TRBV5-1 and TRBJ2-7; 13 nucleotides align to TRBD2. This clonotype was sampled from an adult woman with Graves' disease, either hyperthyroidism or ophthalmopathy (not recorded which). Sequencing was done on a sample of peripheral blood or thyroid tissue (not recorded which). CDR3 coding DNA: TGCGCCAGCAGCTATGGACTAGCGGGAGTTTCCGAGCAGTACTTC. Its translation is CASSYGLAGVSEQYF.